The next 16 T cell receptor beta chains were all read from a single sample in a study of early T cells in non-severe SARS-CoV-2 infection. Using its own MiXCR run on the 5' RACE reads, TCRdb lists one record per CDR3 protein. The sample consists of around 57,000 distinct CDR3 sequences, approximately 6.7% of them appearing once. Material: whole blood. Every receptor here comes from an adult who was a healthcare worker with PCR-confirmed SARS-CoV-2 infection or an uninfected control (not recorded which).

This clonotype was seen only a few times. The rearrangement joins TRBV11-3 to TRBJ2-4; tentatively, D is TRBD1 or TRBD2 (5 bases each). The CDR3 runs to 15 residues. Trimming shortened V by 8 bases and J by 6 bases, and 20 bases separated the two germline ends. Germline CDR1 is SGHNT and CDR2 is YENEEA. For the CDR3, the DNA is TGTGCCAGCGACCCACTTGGGGGTATGGGAAACATTCAGTACTTC. As protein: CASDPLGGMGNIQYF.

This clonotype was counted only a few times. V is TRBV20-1 and J is TRBJ2-7; the D is unclear. The V end lost 6 bases, the J end lost 1 base, and 10 bases lay between the germline ends. CDR1 DFQATT and CDR2 SNEGSKA come from the germline V gene (reference sequence). The CDR3 contains 12 residues. Written as DNA, the CDR3 is TGCAGTGCCCCCGATGTTTCCTACGAGCAGTACTTC. This translates into CSAPDVSYEQYF.

This clonotype was found once. This rearrangement joins TRBV7-9 to TRBJ2-4; D gene unclear. This CDR3 has 12 residues. Germline V CDR1 and CDR2: SEHNR, FQNEAQ (reference sequence). The ends were cut back, 4 bases at V and 6 bases at J, with 7 bases in the middle. The CDR3 region has the DNA TGTGCCAGCAGCTCTGAAGGAAACATTCAGTACTTC. This sequence encodes CASSSEGNIQYF.

At least ten counts were recorded for this clonotype. The chain links TRBV12-3 or TRBV12-4 to TRBJ2-3, with 10 bases fitting TRBD1. J was trimmed by 5 bases and V by 4 bases; bases with no gene match: 6. CDR3 length: 15 residues. CDR3 sequence reads: CASSSPDRGRDTQYF. The CDR3 DNA reads TGTGCCAGCAGTTCTCCGGACAGGGGGAGAGATACGCAGTATTTT.

This clonotype was recorded at least ten times. J is TRBJ2-1 and V is TRBV12-3 or TRBV12-4; 9 positions match TRBD1. V was clipped by 3 bases and J by 6 bases; unmatched bases: 6. The CDR3 consists of 15 residues. CDR3 amino acids: CASSFRGQGANEQFF. CDR3 nucleotide sequence: TGTGCCAGCAGTTTCAGGGGACAGGGTGCCAATGAGCAGTTCTTC.

The V and J genes are TRBV29-1 and TRBJ2-7, with D unclear. V was clipped by 1 base and J by 0 bases, with 7 bases between them. CDR1 is SQVTM and CDR2 is ANQGSEA in the germline V gene. CDR3 length equals 13 residues. CDR3 in amino acids: CSVEGHASYEQYF. CDR3 nucleotide sequence: TGCAGCGTTGAAGGACATGCCTCCTACGAGCAGTACTTC.

This clonotype was seen repeatedly, ten times or more. The chain has TRBV11-3 and TRBJ1-3; D remains ambiguous. The CDR3 runs 15 residues. The V gene's germline CDR1 is SGHNT and CDR2 YENEEA. Trimming removed 7 bases from V and 0 bases from J, with 13 bases in between. This CDR3 reads CASTPTRNSGNTIYF. The CDR3 nucleotides read TGTGCCAGCACCCCGACACGAAACTCTGGAAACACCATATATTTT.

This clonotype has more than one count but fewer than ten. V gene TRBV27 combines with J gene TRBJ1-2; no firm D call. V was shortened by 3 bases and J by 7 bases, with 21 bases between the two germline ends. The germline gives CDR1 MNHEY, CDR2 SMNVEV (reference sequence). CDR3 length: 16 residues. CDR3 DNA: TGTGCCAGCAGTTTGACCTCCGGCCGCCCAAAAAGTGGCTACACCTTC. The encoded protein is CASSLTSGRPKSGYTF.

This clonotype has a count of ten or more. The chain has TRBV11-2 and TRBJ2-2, with D perhaps matching TRBD2 (5 bases). CDR1 and CDR2 (germline): SGHAT, FQNNGV. The CDR3 is 15 amino acids. Deletions cut 2 bases from V and 6 bases from J, with 13 bases between. The CDR3 region is CASSLLSGGSGELFF. The DNA for the CDR3 is TGTGCCAGCAGCTTACTTTCGGGCGGGTCCGGGGAGCTGTTTTTT.

Ten or more counts support this clonotype. This chain connects TRBV4-3 to TRBJ2-5; 10 bases agree with TRBD1. J gave up 4 bases and V 0 bases, and 2 bases lay outside the gene matches. There are 15 residues in the CDR3. Germline V gives CDR1 LGHNA, CDR2 YSLEER. The CDR3 coding sequence is TGCGCCAGCAGCCAAGAGACAGGGGGCGCAGAGACCCAGTACTTC. Translated: CASSQETGGAETQYF.

This sequence joins TRBV9 and TRBJ2-2, with 8 bases fitting TRBD2. The CDR3 covers 16 residues. The germline V gene has CDR1 SGDLS and CDR2 YYNGEE. Trimming at V came to 6 bases and at J to 0 bases, leaving 7 bases not matched to a gene. For the CDR3, the DNA is TGTGCCAGCAATCGAGCGGGGGCTACGAACACCGGGGAGCTGTTTTTT. Its protein is CASNRAGATNTGELFF.

This clonotype showed up many times. V is TRBV29-1 and J is TRBJ1-2; D call uncertain. Looked up from germline, CDR1 is SQVTM and CDR2 is ANQGSEA. V dropped 3 bases and J dropped 0 bases, with 11 bases sitting between them. CDR3 size: 14 residues. This chain's CDR3 is CSVDWSGANYGYTF. CDR3 sequence (DNA): TGCAGCGTTGATTGGTCAGGAGCTAACTATGGCTACACCTTC.

This clonotype was seen repeatedly, ten times or more. The chain couples TRBV5-5 to TRBJ1-2; D is perhaps TRBD1 (6 bases). V was clipped by 0 bases and J by 4 bases, with 13 bases between them. The germline gives CDR1 SGHKS, CDR2 YYEKEE (reference sequence). This CDR3 region has 15 residues. CDR3 sequence reads: CASSLEGGRGYGYTF. The DNA for the CDR3 is TGTGCCAGCAGCTTGGAGGGGGGAAGAGGCTATGGCTACACCTTC.

The chain employs TRBV19 and TRBJ2-3; D perhaps matches TRBD2 (6 bases). CDR3 length equals 16 residues. The V gene's germline CDR1 is LNHDA and CDR2 SQIVND (reference sequence). V lost 6 bases to trimming and J lost 4 bases, with 20 bases between them. The CDR3 nucleotides read TGTGCCAGTAGACCCCTGGTTCGAGGCGGGGCAGATACGCAGTATTTT. This gives the protein CASRPLVRGGADTQYF.

This clonotype was counted at least ten times. This sequence joins TRBV6-5 and TRBJ2-7; TRBD1 aligns across 7 bases. CDR1 MNHEY and CDR2 SVGAGI come from the germline V gene. The trim removed 9 bases at V and 6 bases at J, leaving 5 bases unmatched. This CDR3 comprises 11 residues. The CDR3 sequence: CASLRGREQYF. The DNA for the CDR3 is TGTGCCAGTTTGAGGGGGCGCGAGCAGTACTTC.

This clonotype was picked up many times. V usage is TRBV10-3 and J usage is TRBJ1-2; the D is unclear. V lost 10 bases to trimming and J lost 1 base, with 16 bases between them. This CDR3 contains 14 residues. Germline V CDR1 and CDR2: ENHRY, SYGVKD. CDR3 coding DNA: TGTGCCACCAGAAATGGGATCTTTAACTATGGCTACACCTTC. Its protein product is CATRNGIFNYGYTF.